The clone carrying this T cell receptor beta chain came up many times. Its antigen is undetermined. CDR1 is SGHRS, CDR2 YFSETQ, per germline. The length of the CDR3 is 13 residues. V dropped 1 base and J dropped 5 bases, with 9 bases sitting between them. The diagnostic workup employed clinical symptoms, serum thyroxine, TRAb, thyroid ultrasound and orbital computed tomography. The data stem from a study of Graves' ophthalmopathy and Graves' hyperthyroidism. The study's findings and limits: Its predictions of ophthalmopathy progression gave the model 70.59% sensitivity and 72.22% specificity. Researchers report that a 13-signature model separated ophthalmopathy from stable hyperthyroidism, posting 87.88% sensitivity and roughly 80% specificity.

Scientists amplified the TCR beta CDR3 regions from RNA transcripts. HTBI primers served in a first-round RT-PCR, which a second-round multiplex PCR followed. TCRdb analysed the multiplex PCR reads with MiXCR anew, one entry per CDR3 protein. The data show around 1.1 million distinct CDR3 sequences, about 40% seen once. Material: peripheral blood or thyroid tissue (not recorded which). This chain joins TRBV5-1 and TRBJ1-2, with TRBD1 as a possible D gene (5 bases). The sequence came from an adult man with Graves' hyperthyroidism. Here the CDR3 DNA reads TGCGCCAGCAGCTTGAGGGCAGGGTATGGCTACACCTTC. As protein: CASSLRAGYGYTF. The full variable domain, in which reference TRBV5-1 and TRBJ1-2 provide the parts outside the CDR3, is KAGVTQTPRYLIKTRGQQVTLSCSPISGHRSVSWYQQTPGQGLQFLFEYFSETQRNKGNFPGRFSGRQFSNSRSEMNVSTLELGDSALYLCASSLRAGYGYTFGSGTRLTVV.